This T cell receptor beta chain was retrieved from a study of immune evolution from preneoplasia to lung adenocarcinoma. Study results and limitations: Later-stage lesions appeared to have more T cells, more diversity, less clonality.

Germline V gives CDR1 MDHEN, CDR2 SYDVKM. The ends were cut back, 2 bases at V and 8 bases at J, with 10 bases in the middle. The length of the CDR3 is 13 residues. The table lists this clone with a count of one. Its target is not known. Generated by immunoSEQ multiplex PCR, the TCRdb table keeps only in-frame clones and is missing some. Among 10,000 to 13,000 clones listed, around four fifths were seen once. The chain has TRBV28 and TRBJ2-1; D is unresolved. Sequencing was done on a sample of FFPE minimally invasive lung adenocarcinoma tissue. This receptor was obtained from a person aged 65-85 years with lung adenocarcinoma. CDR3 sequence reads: CASSLAVAYEQFF. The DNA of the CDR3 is TGTGCCAGCAGTTTAGCCGTCGCGTATGAGCAGTTCTTC.